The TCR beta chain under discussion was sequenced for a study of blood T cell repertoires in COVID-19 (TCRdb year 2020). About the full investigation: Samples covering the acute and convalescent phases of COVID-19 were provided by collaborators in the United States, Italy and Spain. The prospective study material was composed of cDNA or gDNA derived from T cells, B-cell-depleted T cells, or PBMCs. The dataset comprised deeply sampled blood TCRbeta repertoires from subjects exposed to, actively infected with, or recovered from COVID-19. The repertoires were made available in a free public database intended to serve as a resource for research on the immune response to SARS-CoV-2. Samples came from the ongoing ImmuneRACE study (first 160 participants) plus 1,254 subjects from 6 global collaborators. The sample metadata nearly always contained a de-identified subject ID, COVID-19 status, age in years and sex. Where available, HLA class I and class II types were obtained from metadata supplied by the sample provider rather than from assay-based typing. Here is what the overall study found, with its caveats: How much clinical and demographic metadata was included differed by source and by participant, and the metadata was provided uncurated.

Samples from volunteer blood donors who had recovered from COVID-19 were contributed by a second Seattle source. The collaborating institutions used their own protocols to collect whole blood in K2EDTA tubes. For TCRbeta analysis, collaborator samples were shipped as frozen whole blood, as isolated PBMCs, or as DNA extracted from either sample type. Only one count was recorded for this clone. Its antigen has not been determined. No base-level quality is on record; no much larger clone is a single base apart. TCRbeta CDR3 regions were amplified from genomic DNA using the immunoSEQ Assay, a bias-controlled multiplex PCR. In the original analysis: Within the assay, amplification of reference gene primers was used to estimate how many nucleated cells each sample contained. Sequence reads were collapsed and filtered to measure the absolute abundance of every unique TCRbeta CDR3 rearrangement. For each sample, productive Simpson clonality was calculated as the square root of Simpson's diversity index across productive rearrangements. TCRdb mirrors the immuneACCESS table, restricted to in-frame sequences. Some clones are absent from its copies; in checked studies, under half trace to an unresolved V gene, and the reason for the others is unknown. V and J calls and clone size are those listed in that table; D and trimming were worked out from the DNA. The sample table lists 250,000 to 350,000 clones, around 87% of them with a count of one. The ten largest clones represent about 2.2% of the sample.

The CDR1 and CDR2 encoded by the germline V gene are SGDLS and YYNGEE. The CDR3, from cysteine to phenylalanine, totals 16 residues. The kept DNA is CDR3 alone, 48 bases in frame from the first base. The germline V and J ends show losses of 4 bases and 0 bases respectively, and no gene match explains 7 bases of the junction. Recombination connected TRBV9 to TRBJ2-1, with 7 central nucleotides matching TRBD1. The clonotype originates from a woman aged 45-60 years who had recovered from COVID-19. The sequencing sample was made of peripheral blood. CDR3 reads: CASSQGGGGSYNEQFF. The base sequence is TGTGCCAGCAGCCAAGGGGGCGGAGGCTCCTACAATGAGCAGTTCTTC.